This TCR beta chain came from a study of radiotherapy plus CTLA-4 blockade in lung cancer. Study at large: Objective responses arose in roughly 17% of patients, and 25% to 40% experienced disease control.

Study-level results: After treatment with radiotherapy plus ipilimumab, TCR clones that came from the tumor expanded in blood.

The V end lost 0 bases, the J end lost 3 bases, and 9 bases lay between the germline ends. Germline CDR1 MGHRA, CDR2 YSYEKL. This CDR3 is 15 amino acids long. Libraries were prepared by immunoSEQ multiplex PCR; TCRdb keeps only in-frame clonotypes and omits some of them. This sample has around 100,000 clones, with roughly 86% found just once. This clone came up once. Its antigen is unidentified. The input for sequencing was peripheral blood, taken from a patient treated with radiotherapy plus ipilimumab. This receptor was taken from a human donor with non-small cell lung cancer that progressed on radiotherapy plus ipilimumab. Some clones in this sample may be carry-over from other donors' samples. This chain joins TRBV4-1 and TRBJ2-1; D possibly corresponds to TRBD2 (6 bases). CDR3 region: CASSQDRGVYNEQFF. CDR3 sequence (DNA): TGCGCCAGCAGCCAAGATCGCGGGGTCTACAATGAGCAGTTCTTC.